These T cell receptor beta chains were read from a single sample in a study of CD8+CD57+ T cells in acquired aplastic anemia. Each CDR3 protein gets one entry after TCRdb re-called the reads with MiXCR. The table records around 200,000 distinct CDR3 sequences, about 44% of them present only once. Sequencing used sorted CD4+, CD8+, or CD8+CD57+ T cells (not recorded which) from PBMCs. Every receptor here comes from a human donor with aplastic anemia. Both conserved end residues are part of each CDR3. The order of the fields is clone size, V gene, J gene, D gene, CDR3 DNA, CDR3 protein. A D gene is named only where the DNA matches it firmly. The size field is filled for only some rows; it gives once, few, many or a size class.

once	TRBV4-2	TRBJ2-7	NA	TGTGCCAGCAGGCCCTCTGGGGCAGGCGAGCAGTACTTC	CASRPSGAGEQYF
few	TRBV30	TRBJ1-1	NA	TGTGCCTGGGGGCGGCAGAACACTGAAGCTTTCTTT	CAWGRQNTEAFF
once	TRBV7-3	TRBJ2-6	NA	TGTGCCAGCAGTCAACAGACGGGCTCTGGGGCCAACGTCCTGACTTTC	CASSQQTGSGANVLTF
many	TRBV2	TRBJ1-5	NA	TGTGCCAGCACTAATGGGGGTTTGGTGAATCAGCCCCAGCATTTT	CASTNGGLVNQPQHF
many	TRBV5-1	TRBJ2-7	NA	TGCGCCAGCAGCCCGCACAGGGACGAGCAGTACTTC	CASSPHRDEQYF
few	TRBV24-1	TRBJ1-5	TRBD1	TGTGCCACCAGTGACCGCCGGGACAGGGGAGGTCAGCCCCAGCATTTT	CATSDRRDRGGQPQHF
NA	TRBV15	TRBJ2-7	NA	TGTGCCACCAGCCCCACCGAACTACCCCACTGGGAGCAGTACTTC	CATSPTELPHWEQYF
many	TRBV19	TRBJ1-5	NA	TGTGCCAGTAGTCCTCGGACAGATAGCAATCAGCCCCAGCATTTT	CASSPRTDSNQPQHF
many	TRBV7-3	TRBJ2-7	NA	TGTGCCAGCAGCTTAAATCCGGGGGCAACCTACGAGCAGTACTTC	CASSLNPGATYEQYF
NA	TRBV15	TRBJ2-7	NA	TGTGCCACCAGCAGAGGGACAGTCGAGCAGTACTTC	CATSRGTVEQYF
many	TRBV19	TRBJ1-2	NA	TGTGCCAGTAGTATACGTCCAGCCCAGTCCTATGGCTACACCTTC	CASSIRPAQSYGYTF
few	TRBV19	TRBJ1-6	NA	TGTGCCAGTAGTCTCCGGGACGGACTATATTCACCCCTCCACTTT	CASSLRDGLYSPLHF
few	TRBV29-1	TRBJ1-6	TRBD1	TGCAGCGTTACGACAGGGTCGGATAATTCACCCCTCCACTTT	CSVTTGSDNSPLHF
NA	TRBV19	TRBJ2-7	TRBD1	TGTGCCAGTAGTAAAGGCCAGGGGGTAAACGAGCAGTACTTC	CASSKGQGVNEQYF
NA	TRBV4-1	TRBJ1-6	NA	TGCGCCAGCAGCCAGGTTCCCAGGGACGGCTCACCCCTCCACTTT	CASSQVPRDGSPLHF
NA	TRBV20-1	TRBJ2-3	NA	TGCAGTGCTAGCGGGGGGCGGGCAGATACGCAGTATTTT	CSASGGRADTQYF
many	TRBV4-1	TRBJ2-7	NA	TGCGCCAGCAGCCAGCACGACCTGAGCTCCTACGAGCAGTACTTC	CASSQHDLSSYEQYF
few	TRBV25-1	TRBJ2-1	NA	TGTGCCAGCAAGGTGAGCGGAACCTACAATGAGCAGTTCTTC	CASKVSGTYNEQFF
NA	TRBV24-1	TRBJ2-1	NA	TGTGCCAGCACGTTATACCAGGCGGACTACAATGAGCAGTTCTTC	CASTLYQADYNEQFF
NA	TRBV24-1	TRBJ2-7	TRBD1	TGTGCCACCAGTGGGGAGACAGGGGCCCTTAACGAGCAGTACTTC	CATSGETGALNEQYF
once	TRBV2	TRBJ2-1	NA	TGTGCCAGCAGTGGGGGAGTAAAAACGAGGCTGAGTGATGAGCAGTTCTTC	CASSGGVKTRLSDEQFF
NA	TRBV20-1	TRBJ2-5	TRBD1	TGCAGTGCGCCTAGGACAGGGGGTCTGGAGACCCAGTACTTC	CSAPRTGGLETQYF
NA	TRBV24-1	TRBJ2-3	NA	TGTGCCACCAGTGCTAGAAGAAGGGATAGCACAGATACGCAGTATTTT	CATSARRRDSTDTQYF
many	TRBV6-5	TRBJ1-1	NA	TGTGCCAGCAGTTACGCCGATATGAACACTGAAGCTTTCTTT	CASSYADMNTEAFF
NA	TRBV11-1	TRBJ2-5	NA	TGTGCCAGCAGCTTGGGTTATGCGTTAGAGACCCAGTACTTC	CASSLGYALETQYF
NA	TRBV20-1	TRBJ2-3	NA	TGCAGTGCTCCCGGGCAGGGTGGAGATACGCAGTATTTT	CSAPGQGGDTQYF
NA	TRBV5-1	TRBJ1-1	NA	TGCGCCTCCAAACTCGGGCGGACGGGGAACACTGAAGCTTTCTTT	CASKLGRTGNTEAFF
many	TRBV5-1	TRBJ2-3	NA	TGCGCCAGCAGCTTGGAACAGCTCCTGGGGAGGAATACGCAGTATTTT	CASSLEQLLGRNTQYF
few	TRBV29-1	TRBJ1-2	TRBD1	TGCAGCGTGGGTGCCGGGACAGGGGATTATGGCTACACCTTC	CSVGAGTGDYGYTF
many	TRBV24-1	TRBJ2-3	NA	TGTGCCACCACCGCCGGCGGTTCCAACACAGATACGCAGTATTTT	CATTAGGSNTDTQYF
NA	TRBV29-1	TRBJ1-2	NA	TGCAGCGTTGAAAGAGAGGGCGGTACCTACACCTTC	CSVEREGGTYTF
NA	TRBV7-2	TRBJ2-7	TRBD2	TGTGCCAGCAGCTTCCAGGGACTAGCGGACTACGAGCAGTACTTC	CASSFQGLADYEQYF
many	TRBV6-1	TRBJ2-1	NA	TGTGCCAGCAGTGAACAGGGCACCGGGGCCTACAATGAGCAGTTCTTC	CASSEQGTGAYNEQFF
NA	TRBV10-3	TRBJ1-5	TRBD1	TGTGCCATCAGTGACGGGACAGGCAATCAGCCCCAGCATTTT	CAISDGTGNQPQHF
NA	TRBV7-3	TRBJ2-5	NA	TGTGCCAGCAGCCTCACCAGGGAGACCCAGTACTTC	CASSLTRETQYF
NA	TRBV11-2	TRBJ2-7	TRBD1	TGTGCCAGCAGCTTAGGCCCGGGACAGGGGGGGTACGAGCAGTACTTC	CASSLGPGQGGYEQYF
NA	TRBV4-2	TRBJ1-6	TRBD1	TGTGCCAGCAGCCAAGGGACAGGAGGTAATTCACCCCTCCACTTT	CASSQGTGGNSPLHF
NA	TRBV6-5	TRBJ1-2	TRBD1	TGTGCCAGCAGTTCCGCTCACCTGGACAGGGGTGCCTATGGCTACACCTTC	CASSSAHLDRGAYGYTF
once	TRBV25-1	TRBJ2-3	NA	TGTGCCAGTATAGGAACAGGGCACACAGATACGCAGTATTTT	CASIGTGHTDTQYF
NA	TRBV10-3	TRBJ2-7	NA	TGTGCCATCAGTGAGTCGAAACCGGGGCAAGGGTCCTACGAGCAGTACTTC	CAISESKPGQGSYEQYF
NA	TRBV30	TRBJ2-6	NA	TGTGCCTGGAGTGGGGCTGGGGCCAACGTCCTGACTTTC	CAWSGAGANVLTF
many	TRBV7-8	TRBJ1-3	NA	TGTGCCAGCAGCTTACTAGGACAGAGCTCTGGAAACACCATATATTTT	CASSLLGQSSGNTIYF
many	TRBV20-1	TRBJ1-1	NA	TGCAGTGCTATGGCAGACAGCAACACTGAAGCTTTCTTT	CSAMADSNTEAFF
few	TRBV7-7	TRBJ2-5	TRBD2	TGTGCTAGCGGGACTAGTGGGGGAGAGACCCAGTACTTC	CASGTSGGETQYF
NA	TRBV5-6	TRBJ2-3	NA	TGTGCCAGCAGCTTGGTCCTGACTAGCACAGATACGCAGTATTTT	CASSLVLTSTDTQYF
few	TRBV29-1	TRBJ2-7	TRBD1	TGCAGCGTCCGGGGACAGGGGGCCAACCCCTACGAGCAGTACTTC	CSVRGQGANPYEQYF
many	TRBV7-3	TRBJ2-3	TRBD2	TGTGCCAGCAGCCGGGGGGGACCTACAGATACGCAGTATTTT	CASSRGGPTDTQYF
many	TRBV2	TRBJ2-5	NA	TGTGCCAGCGACGGTGGGTTTTCGGAGACCCAGTACTTC	CASDGGFSETQYF
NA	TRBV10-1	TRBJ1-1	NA	TGCGCCAGCAGCGACGGACGGAGGAACACTGAAGCTTTCTTT	CASSDGRRNTEAFF
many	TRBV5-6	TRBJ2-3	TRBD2	TGTGCCAGCAGCAGGGCTAGCGGGGGGTTCACAGATACGCAGTATTTT	CASSRASGGFTDTQYF
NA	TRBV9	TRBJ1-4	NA	TGTGCCAGCAGCCCTCAGTGGGGCGGCGAAAAACTGTTTTTT	CASSPQWGGEKLFF
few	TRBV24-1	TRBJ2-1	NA	TGTGCCACCAGTGATCGCGGGGGCCCAGTCAATGAGCAGTTCTTC	CATSDRGGPVNEQFF
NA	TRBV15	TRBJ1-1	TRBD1	TGTGCCACCAGCAGAGGGTGGACAGGGGGGCGAACTGAAGCTTTCTTT	CATSRGWTGGRTEAFF
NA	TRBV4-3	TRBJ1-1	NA	TGCGCCAGCAGCCCACATGGGAACACTGAAGCTTTCTTT	CASSPHGNTEAFF
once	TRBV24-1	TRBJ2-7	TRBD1	TGTGCCACCAGTGATGCGGACAGGGCGATCTACGAGCAGTACTTC	CATSDADRAIYEQYF
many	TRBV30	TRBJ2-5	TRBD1	TGTGCCCGAGAAGACAGGGGGACAGAGACCCAGTACTTC	CAREDRGTETQYF
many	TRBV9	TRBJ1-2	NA	TGTGCCAGCAGCGCTTCCTTGGGGGGATCCGCCTATGGCTACACCTTC	CASSASLGGSAYGYTF
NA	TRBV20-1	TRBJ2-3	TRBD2	TGCAGTGCTAGGGTCCCAAGCGGGGGGCCCACAGATACGCAGTATTTT	CSARVPSGGPTDTQYF